This TCR beta chain was obtained from a study of control samples from healthy donors and cancer patients. The germline CDR1 and CDR2 sequences are SQVTM and ANQGSEA. V shed 2 bases and J shed 6 bases, with 5 bases lying between them. The CDR3 contains 11 residues. Assay: immunoSEQ multiplex PCR; the TCRdb copy retains only in-frame clones and omits some. Altogether about 73,000 clones are present, about 90% being singletons, with the ten largest covering under 4.5%. The gene calls are TRBV29-1 and TRBJ2-1, with D uncertain. Sequencing used blood. The clonotype comes from a woman in her 50s in good health. The CDR3 spells CSVEQTNEQFF. The CDR3 bases are TGCAGCGTTGAACAGACCAATGAGCAGTTCTTC.